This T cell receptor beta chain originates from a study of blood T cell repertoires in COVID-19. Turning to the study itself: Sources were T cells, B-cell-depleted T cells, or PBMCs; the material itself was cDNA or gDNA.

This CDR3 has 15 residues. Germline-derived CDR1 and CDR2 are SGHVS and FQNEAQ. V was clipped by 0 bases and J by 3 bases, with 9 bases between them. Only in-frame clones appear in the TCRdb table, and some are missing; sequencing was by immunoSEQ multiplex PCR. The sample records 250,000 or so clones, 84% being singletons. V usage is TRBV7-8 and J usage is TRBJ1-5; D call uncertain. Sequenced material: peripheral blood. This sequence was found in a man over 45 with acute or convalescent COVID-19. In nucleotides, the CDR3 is TGTGCCAGCAGCTTAGCGTATGGGCCCAATCAGCCCCAGCATTTT. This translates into CASSLAYGPNQPQHF.